The 20 T cell receptor beta chains in this list originate from one sample, sequenced in a study of T cells expressing NK-cell markers. TCRdb re-called the 5' RACE reads, yielding one record per CDR3 amino acid sequence without DNA. The sample holds 120,000 to 150,000 distinct CDR3 sequences. Sequenced material: blood T cells: a sorted CD56 or NKG2C T cell subset, CD4+ or CD8+ T cells, or bulk PBMC T cells (not recorded which). The receptors were gathered from a man between 18 and 29 years old in good health.

The chain combines TRBV4-2 with TRBJ2-1; absent DNA, TCRdb's TRBD2 call cannot be checked. Germline CDR1 is LGHNA and CDR2 is YNFKEQ. The CDR3 contains 17 residues. CDR3: CASSPWRGGPTNNEQFF.

The gene calls are TRBV4-1 and TRBJ1-2; TCRdb's assignment of TRBD1 cannot be checked, as there is no DNA. CDR1 and CDR2 (germline): MGHRA, YSYEKL. The CDR3 loop spans 13 amino acids. CDR3 residues: CASSQQGGYGYTF.

The chain joins TRBV14 to TRBJ1-2. CDR1 and CDR2 (germline): SGHDN, FVKESK. There are 15 residues in the CDR3. CDR3 sequence: CASSQASGLSYGYTF.

The CDR3 is CASSLRQATGELFF. The chain uses TRBV19 and TRBJ2-2; the TRBD1 assignment by TCRdb is unverifiable without DNA. The CDR3 spans 14 residues. From germline, CDR1 is LNHDA and CDR2 SQIVND (reference sequence).

The chain has TRBV5-1 and TRBJ2-2. Germline V gene sequence: CDR1 SGHRS, CDR2 YFSETQ. The CDR3 spans 15 residues. The CDR3 loop reads CASSLPFANTGELFF.

This sequence joins TRBV7-6 and TRBJ1-1. CDR1 is SGHVS and CDR2 is FNYEAQ in the germline V gene. The CDR3 is made up of 13 amino acids. CDR3 amino acids: CASSLARDYEAFF.

This chain links TRBV20-1 with TRBJ2-7; lacking DNA, the TRBD2 call made by TCRdb goes unchecked. Germline CDR1 reads DFQATT; CDR2 reads SNEGSKA (reference sequence). The CDR3 is made up of 13 amino acids. The CDR3 reads CSARQGPSYEQYF.

The J gene is TRBJ2-1, the V gene TRBV27. Per germline, CDR1 MNHEY and CDR2 SMNVEV (reference sequence). The CDR3 length is 11 residues. CDR3 region: CASSFSDEQFF.

This chain connects TRBV3-1 to TRBJ2-3; with no DNA, the TCRdb D assignment of TRBD2 cannot be verified. The CDR3 has 20 residues. Looked up from germline, CDR1 is LGHDT and CDR2 is YNNKEL (reference sequence). The CDR3 is CASSQDPGLILAGSTDTQYF.

The J gene is TRBJ2-3, the V gene TRBV7-9. The germline gives CDR1 SEHNR, CDR2 FQNEAQ (reference sequence). The length of the CDR3 is 14 residues. The CDR3 sequence is CASRLAGEDDTQYF.

The chain is built from TRBV20-1 and TRBJ2-7; the D call of TRBD1 rests on TCRdb alone, since no DNA is present to check it. CDR3 length: 15 amino acids. Germline-derived CDR1 and CDR2 are DFQATT and SNEGSKA (reference sequence). This CDR3 reads CSARGDRHSSYEQYF.

CDR3 region: CASSQVGLAGTDTQYF. The J gene is TRBJ2-3, the V gene TRBV3-1; there is no DNA to check the TCRdb D call of TRBD2. From germline, CDR1 is LGHDT and CDR2 YNNKEL (reference sequence). The CDR3 is 16 residues long.

The chain links TRBV20-1 to TRBJ2-1; TCRdb lists TRBD2, though no DNA is available to test this call. The CDR3 is 11 residues long. Germline loops: CDR1 DFQATT, CDR2 SNEGSKA (reference sequence). The CDR3: CSAREPGLAYF.

This chain joins TRBV9 and TRBJ2-1; without DNA, the TCRdb call of TRBD1 cannot be checked. Germline CDR1 reads SGDLS; CDR2 reads YYNGEE. CDR3 length: 16 amino acids. CDR3 in amino acids: CASSPLPQGHYNEQFF.

The genes are TRBV10-3 and TRBJ2-7. CDR3 length: 13 residues. CDR1 ENHRY and CDR2 SYGVKD come from the germline V gene. The CDR3 spells CAISEGILYEQYF.

The V and J genes are TRBV15 and TRBJ2-5; TCRdb's assignment of TRBD1 cannot be checked, as there is no DNA. The CDR3 has 13 residues. CDR1 and CDR2 from the germline V gene are LNHNV and YYDKDF (reference sequence). The CDR3 reads CATVTPGEETQYF.

V gene TRBV5-1 combines with J gene TRBJ2-2; TCRdb returns TRBD1, unconfirmable since there is no DNA. Per germline, CDR1 SGHRS and CDR2 YFSETQ. The CDR3 length is 15 residues. The chain's CDR3 is CASSLETGNTGELFF.

This sequence joins TRBV24-1 and TRBJ2-5. CDR1 and CDR2 from the germline V gene are KGHDR and SFDVKD. The CDR3 runs to 13 residues. CDR3 region: CATRDRPEETQYF.

The V gene is TRBV5-5, the J gene TRBJ2-1. This CDR3 contains 15 residues. Germline V gene data show CDR1 as SGHKS and CDR2 as YYEKEE (reference sequence). The CDR3 sequence is CASSLDRVPGDEQFF. Supplemented by reference TRBV5-5 and TRBJ2-1, the full variable domain reads DAGVTQSPTHLIKTRGQQVTLRCSPISGHKSVSWYQQVLGQGPQFIFQYYEKEERGRGNFPDRFSARQFPNYSSELNVNALLLGDSALYLCASSLDRVPGDEQFFGPGTRLTVL.

The V and J genes are TRBV27 and TRBJ1-4. The V gene's germline CDR1 is MNHEY and CDR2 SMNVEV (reference sequence). The CDR3 consists of 13 residues. The CDR3 sequence: CASRGTAAEKLFF.